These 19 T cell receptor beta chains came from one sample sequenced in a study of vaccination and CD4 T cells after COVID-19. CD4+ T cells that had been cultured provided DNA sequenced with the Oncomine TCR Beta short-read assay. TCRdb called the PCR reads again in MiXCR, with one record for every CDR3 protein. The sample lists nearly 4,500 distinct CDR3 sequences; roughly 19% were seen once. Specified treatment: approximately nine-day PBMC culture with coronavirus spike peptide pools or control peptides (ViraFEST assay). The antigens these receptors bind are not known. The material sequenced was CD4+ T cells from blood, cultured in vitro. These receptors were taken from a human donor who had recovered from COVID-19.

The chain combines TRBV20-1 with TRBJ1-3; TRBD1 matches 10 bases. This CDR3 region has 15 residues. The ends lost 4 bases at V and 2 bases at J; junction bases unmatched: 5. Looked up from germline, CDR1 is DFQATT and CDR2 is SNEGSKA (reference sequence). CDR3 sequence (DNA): TGCAGTGCTACCTCCGGGACAGGGGCTGGAAACACCATATATTTT. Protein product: CSATSGTGAGNTIYF.

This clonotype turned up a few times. The CDR3, as DNA: TGTGCCAGCAGCCCTCGGGACAGGGTATACTCACCCCTCCACTTT. Its protein product is CASSPRDRVYSPLHF. The chain combines TRBV11-2 with TRBJ1-6; 9 bases agree with TRBD1. The V and J ends lost 5 bases and 10 bases, in that order; junction bases with no gene match: 9. The CDR3 runs 15 residues. Germline V CDR1 and CDR2: SGHAT, FQNNGV.

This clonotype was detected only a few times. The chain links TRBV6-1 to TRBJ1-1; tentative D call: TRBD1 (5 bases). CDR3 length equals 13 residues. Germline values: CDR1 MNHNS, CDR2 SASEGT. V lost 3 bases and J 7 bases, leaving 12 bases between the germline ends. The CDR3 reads CASSEVDRVEAFF. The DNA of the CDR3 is TGTGCCAGCAGTGAGGTCGACAGAGTTGAAGCTTTCTTT.

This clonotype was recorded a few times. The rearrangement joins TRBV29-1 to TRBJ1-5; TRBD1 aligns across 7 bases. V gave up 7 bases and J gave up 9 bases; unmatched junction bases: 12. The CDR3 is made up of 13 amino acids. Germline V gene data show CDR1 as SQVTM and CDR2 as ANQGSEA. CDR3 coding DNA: TGCAGCGCCTGGGGAGGGGGCGGCGGGCCCCAGCATTTT. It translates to CSAWGGGGGPQHF. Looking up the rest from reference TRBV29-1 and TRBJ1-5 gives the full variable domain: SAVISQKPSRDICQRGTSLTIQCQVDSQVTMMFWYRQQPGQSLTLIATANQGSEATYESGFVIDKFPISRPNLTFSTLTVSNMSPEDSSIYLCSAWGGGGGPQHFGDGTRLSIL.

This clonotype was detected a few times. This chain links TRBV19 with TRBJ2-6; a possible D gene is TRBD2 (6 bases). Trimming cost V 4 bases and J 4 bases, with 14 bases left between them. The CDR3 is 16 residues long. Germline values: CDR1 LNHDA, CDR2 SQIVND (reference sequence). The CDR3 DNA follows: TGTGCCAGTAGTAAAATAGCGGCGGACGGGGCCAACGTCCTGACTTTC. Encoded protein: CASSKIAADGANVLTF. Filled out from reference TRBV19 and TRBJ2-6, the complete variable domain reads DGGITQSPKYLFRKEGQNVTLSCEQNLNHDAMYWYRQDPGQGLRLIYYSQIVNDFQKGDIAEGYSVSREKKESFPLTVTSAQKNPTAFYLCASSKIAADGANVLTFGAGSRLTVL.

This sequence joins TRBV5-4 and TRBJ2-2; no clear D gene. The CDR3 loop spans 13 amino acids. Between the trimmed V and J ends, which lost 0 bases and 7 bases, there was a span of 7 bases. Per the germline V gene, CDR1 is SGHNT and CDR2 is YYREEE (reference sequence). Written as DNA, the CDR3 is TGTGCCAGCAGCTTGGTGAAGGGCGGGGAGCTGTTTTTT. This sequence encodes CASSLVKGGELFF. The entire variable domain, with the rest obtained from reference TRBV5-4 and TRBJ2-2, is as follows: ETGVTQSPTHLIKTRGQQVTLRCSSQSGHNTVSWYQQALGQGPQFIFQYYREEENGRGNFPPRFSGLQFPNYSSELNVNALELDDSALYLCASSLVKGGELFFGEGSRLTVL.

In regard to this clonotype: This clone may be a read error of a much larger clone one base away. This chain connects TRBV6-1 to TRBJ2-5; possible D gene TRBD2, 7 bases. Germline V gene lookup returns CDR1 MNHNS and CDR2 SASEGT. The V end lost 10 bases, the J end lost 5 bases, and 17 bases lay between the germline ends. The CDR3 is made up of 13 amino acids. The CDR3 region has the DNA TGTGCCAACCGAAGAGGGGGAGGGGAGACCCAGTACTTC. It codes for CANRRGGGETQYF.

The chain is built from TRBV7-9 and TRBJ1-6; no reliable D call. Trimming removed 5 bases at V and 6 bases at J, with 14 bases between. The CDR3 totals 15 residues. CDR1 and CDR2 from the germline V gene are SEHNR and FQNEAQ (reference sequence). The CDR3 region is CASSPDGGGNSPLHF. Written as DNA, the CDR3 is TGTGCCAGCAGCCCCGACGGAGGAGGTAATTCACCCCTCCACTTT. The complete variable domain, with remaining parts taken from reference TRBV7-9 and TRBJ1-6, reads DTGVSQNPRHKITKRGQNVTFRCDPISEHNRLYWYRQTLGQGPEFLTYFQNEAQLEKSRLLSDRFSAERPKGSFSTLEIQRTEQGDSAMYLCASSPDGGGNSPLHFGNGTRLTVT.

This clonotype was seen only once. CDR3 in DNA: TGTGCCTGGAGCCGAGGAAGTGGGATGAGTGAAAAACTGTTTTTT. As protein: CAWSRGSGMSEKLFF. The chain employs TRBV30 and TRBJ1-4; D call uncertain. Germline assignment: CDR1 GTSNPN and CDR2 SVGIG (reference sequence). This CDR3 is 15 amino acids long. Trimming stripped 3 bases from V and 7 bases from J, with 18 bases between.

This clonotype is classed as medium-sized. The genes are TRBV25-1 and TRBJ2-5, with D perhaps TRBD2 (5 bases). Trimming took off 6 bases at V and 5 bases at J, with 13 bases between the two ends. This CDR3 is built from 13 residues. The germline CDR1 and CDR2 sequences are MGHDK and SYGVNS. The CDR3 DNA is TGTGCCAGCAGCCGGAGATCGGGGGAGACCCAGTACTTC. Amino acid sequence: CASSRRSGETQYF.

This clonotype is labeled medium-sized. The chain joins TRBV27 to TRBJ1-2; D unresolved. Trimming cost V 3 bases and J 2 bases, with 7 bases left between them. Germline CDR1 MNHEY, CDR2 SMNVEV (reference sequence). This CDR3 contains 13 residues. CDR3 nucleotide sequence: TGTGCCAGCAGTTTCGGGCCAAACTATGGCTACACCTTC. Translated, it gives CASSFGPNYGYTF.

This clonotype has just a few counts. The CDR3 sequence: CASSLITGNYGYTF. The DNA of the CDR3 is TGTGCCAGCAGCTTAATTACAGGGAACTATGGCTACACCTTC. This chain joins TRBV7-8 and TRBJ1-2, with TRBD1 as a possible D gene (6 bases). Germline assignment: CDR1 SGHVS and CDR2 FQNEAQ. Deletions cut 2 bases from V and 2 bases from J, with 9 bases between. The CDR3 spans 14 residues.

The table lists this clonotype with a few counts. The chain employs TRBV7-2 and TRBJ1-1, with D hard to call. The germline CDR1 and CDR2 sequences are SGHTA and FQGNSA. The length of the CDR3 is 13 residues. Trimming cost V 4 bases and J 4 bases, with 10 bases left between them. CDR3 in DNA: TGTGCCAGCAGCTCTTACGTACTCACTGAAGCTTTCTTT. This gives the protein CASSSYVLTEAFF.

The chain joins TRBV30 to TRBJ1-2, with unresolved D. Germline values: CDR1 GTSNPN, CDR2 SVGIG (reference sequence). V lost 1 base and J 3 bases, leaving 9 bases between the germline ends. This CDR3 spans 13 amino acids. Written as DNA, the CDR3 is TGTGCCTGGAGTGAGGAGTCCTACTATGGCTACACCTTC. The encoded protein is CAWSEESYYGYTF.

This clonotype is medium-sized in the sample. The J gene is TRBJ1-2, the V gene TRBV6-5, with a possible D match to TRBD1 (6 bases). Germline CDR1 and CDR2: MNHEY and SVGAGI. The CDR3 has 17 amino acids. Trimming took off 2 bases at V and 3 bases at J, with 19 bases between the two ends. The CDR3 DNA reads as TGTGCCAGCAGTTACGGAGTCCGGAAAGGGACACACTATGGCTACACCTTC. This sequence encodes CASSYGVRKGTHYGYTF.

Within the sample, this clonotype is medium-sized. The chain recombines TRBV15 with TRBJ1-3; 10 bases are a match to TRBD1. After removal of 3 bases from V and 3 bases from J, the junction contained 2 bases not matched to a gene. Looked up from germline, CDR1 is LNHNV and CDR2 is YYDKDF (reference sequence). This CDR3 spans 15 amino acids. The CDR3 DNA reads TGTGCCACCAGCAGCCGGACAGGGGGTGGAAACACCATATATTTT. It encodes CATSSRTGGGNTIYF.

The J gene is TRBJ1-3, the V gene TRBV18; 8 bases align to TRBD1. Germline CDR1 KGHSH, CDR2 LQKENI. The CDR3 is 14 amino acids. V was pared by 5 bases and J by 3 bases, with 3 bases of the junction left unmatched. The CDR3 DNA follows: TGTGCCAGCTCATCCGGGACAGGTGGAAACACCATATATTTT. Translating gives CASSSGTGGNTIYF.

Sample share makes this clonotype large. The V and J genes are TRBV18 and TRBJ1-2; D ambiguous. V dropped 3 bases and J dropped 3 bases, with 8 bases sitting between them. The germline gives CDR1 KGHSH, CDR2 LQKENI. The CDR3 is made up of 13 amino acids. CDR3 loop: CASSPGSDYGYTF. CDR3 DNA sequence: TGTGCCAGCTCACCTGGCTCGGACTATGGCTACACCTTC.

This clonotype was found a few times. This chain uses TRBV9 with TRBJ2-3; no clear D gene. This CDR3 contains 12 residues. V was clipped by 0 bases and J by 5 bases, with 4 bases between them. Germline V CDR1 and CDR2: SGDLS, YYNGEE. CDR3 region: CASSVGEDTQYF. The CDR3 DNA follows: TGTGCCAGCAGCGTAGGAGAAGATACGCAGTATTTT.